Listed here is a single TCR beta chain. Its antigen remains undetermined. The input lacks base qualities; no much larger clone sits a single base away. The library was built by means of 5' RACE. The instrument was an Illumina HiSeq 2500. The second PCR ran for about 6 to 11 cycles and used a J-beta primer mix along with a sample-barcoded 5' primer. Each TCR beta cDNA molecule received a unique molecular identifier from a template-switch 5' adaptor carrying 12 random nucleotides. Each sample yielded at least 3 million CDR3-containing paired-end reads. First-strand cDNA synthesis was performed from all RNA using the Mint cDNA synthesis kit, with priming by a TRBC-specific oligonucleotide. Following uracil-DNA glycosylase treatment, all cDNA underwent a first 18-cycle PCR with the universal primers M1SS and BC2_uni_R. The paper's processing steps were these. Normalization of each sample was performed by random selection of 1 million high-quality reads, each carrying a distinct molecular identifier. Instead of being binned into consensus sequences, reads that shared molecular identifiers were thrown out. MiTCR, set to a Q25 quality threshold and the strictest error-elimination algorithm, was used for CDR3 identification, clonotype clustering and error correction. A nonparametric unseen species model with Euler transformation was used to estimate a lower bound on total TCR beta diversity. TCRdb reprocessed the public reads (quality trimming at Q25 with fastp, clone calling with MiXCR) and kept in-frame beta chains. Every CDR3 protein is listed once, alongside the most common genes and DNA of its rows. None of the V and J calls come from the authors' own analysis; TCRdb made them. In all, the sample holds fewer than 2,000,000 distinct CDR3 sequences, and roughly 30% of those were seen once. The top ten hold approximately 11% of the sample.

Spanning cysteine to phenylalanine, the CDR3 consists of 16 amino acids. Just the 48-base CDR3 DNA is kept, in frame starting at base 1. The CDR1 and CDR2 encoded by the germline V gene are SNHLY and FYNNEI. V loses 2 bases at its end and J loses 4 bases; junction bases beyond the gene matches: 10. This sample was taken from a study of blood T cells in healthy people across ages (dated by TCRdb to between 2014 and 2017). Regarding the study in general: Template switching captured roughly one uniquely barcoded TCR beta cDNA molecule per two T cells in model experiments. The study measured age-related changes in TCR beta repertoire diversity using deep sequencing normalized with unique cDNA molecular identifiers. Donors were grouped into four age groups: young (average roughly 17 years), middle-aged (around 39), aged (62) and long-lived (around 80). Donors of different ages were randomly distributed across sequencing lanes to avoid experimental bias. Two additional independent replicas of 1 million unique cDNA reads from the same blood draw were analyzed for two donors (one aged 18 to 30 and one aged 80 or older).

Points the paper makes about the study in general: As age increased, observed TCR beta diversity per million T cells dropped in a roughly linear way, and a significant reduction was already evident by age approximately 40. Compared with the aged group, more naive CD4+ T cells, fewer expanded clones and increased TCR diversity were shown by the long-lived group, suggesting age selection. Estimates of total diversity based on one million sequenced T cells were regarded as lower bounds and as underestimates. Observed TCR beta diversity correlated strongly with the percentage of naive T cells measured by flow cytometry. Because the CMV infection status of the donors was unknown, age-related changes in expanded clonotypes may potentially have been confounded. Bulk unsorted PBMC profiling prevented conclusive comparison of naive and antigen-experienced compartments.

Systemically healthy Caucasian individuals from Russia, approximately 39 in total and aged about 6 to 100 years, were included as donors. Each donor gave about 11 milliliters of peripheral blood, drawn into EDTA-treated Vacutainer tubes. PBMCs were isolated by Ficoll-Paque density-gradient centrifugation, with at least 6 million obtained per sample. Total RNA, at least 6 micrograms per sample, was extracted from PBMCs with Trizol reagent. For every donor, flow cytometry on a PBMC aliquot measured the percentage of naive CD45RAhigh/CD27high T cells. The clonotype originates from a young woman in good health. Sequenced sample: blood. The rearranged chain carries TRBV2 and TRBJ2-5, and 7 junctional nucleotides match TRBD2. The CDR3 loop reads CASSEIGPGRGETQYF. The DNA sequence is TGTGCCAGCAGTGAAATAGGGCCGGGGAGGGGAGAGACCCAGTACTTC.